This T cell receptor (beta chain) was identified during a study of CD8+ T cells in alopecia areata listed by TCRdb under 2018. The study in broad terms: Treated patients were enrolled in an open-label pilot trial of oral tofacitinib at 5 to 10 mg twice daily for moderate-to-severe alopecia areata. Tofacitinib was given for 6 to 18 months, followed by 6 months of follow-up off drug to assess delayed response and recurrence. High-throughput TCRbeta sequencing was used to examine T cell clonal expansion in alopecia areata in both the C3H/HeJ mouse model and human patients. Scalp tissue and sorted CD4+ and CD8+ peripheral blood T cells from patchy and totalis/universalis alopecia areata patients and from healthy controls were covered by human TCRbeta sequencing. Biopsies were taken from tofacitinib-treated patients at baseline and at 4 and 24 weeks of treatment, and a later scalp biopsy was taken in several of the tofacitinib-treated patients. Scalp clonality was compared across normal scalp (n=4), patchy alopecia areata scalp (n=8), and alopecia totalis/universalis scalp (n=8). RNA was extracted with the PAXgene miRNA kit for fixed scalp, the miRNeasy kit for PBMCs, and the RNeasy kit for mouse skin. TCRbeta CDR3 regions were amplified by immunoSEQ multiplex PCR using 35 Vbeta forward and 13 Jbeta reverse primers.

The germline V gene yields MGHDK for CDR1 and SYGVNS for CDR2. Compared with germline, V lacks 2 bases and J lacks 8 bases; bases without a gene match: 0. Reading from cysteine to phenylalanine, the CDR3 counts 13 amino acids. Just CDR3 DNA is preserved here, 39 bases in frame from base 1. Overall results and qualifications from the work: Shared TCR sequences between patients were less evident than in mice, which may be partly attributable to HLA diversity in the patient population. Unlike mouse skin, where gammadelta T cells dominate, normal human skin contains resident alphabeta T cells that get sequenced too, which complicates analysis of the scalp TCR repertoire. Compared with normal scalp, lesional scalp, particularly in alopecia totalis/universalis, had higher clonality and more expanded CD8+ clones, which suggests antigenic drive.

The time point label of this sample denotes: baseline before oral tofacitinib. Peripheral blood and lesional scalp punch biopsies were obtained from patients with alopecia areata. PBMCs were separated by density centrifugation and stained for CD3, CD4 and CD8, after which CD4+ and CD8+ T cells were sorted on a FACSAria. Comments on this clone: Its antigen is still unknown. It has no much larger one-base neighbor in the sample; base qualities were not kept.

Library creation used the immunoSEQ multiplex PCR assay. To provide template for TCR sequencing, every sample had RNA extracted and reverse transcribed into cDNA. SuperScript III was used to make first-strand cDNA, primed with a 2:1 mix of oligo-dT and random hexamers. A synthetic immune receptor repertoire was used to gauge amplification bias, and whatever bias remained was removed computationally. From the authors' description of their analysis: Raw reads were preprocessed to remove errors, and CDR3 was defined according to IMGT conventions as the region from the conserved cysteine to phenylalanine. Clonality was calculated as 1 minus Shannon entropy normalized by log2 of the number of productive unique TCRs. Scalp TCRbeta sequences were cross-referenced with sorted blood CD4 and CD8 repertoires so that the CD4 or CD8 identity of scalp clones could be inferred. TCRdb limited this immuneACCESS table to in-frame rearrangements with V and J called. A share of clones is missing; checked studies link under half to unresolved V genes, and the rest is unexplained. V and J calls and clone size are copied from that table; D and trimming were computed from the DNA. The sample table shows about 250,000 clones, and roughly two thirds are seen once. The biggest ten clones account for around 1.2% of the sample.

Recombination connected TRBV25-1 to TRBJ1-6, with 7 bases matching TRBD1. This sequence was found in a human donor with alopecia areata. The sample in question was CD4+ T cells sorted from blood, obtained at week 0. The nucleotide sequence reads as follows: TGTGCCAGCAGTGAACAGGGGGATTCACCCCTCCACTTT. This sequence encodes CASSEQGDSPLHF.